This TCR beta chain appears in the sequencing data of a study of blood T cell repertoires in COVID-19 (TCRdb year 2020). Describing the broader study: Collaborator samples came from the United States, Italy and Spain and covered acute and convalescent phases of COVID-19. The dataset comprised deeply sampled blood TCRbeta repertoires from subjects exposed to, actively infected with, or recovered from COVID-19. The repertoires were released in a freely available public database meant as a resource for research on the immune response to SARS-CoV-2. The samples were drawn from two sources: the first 160 participants of the ongoing ImmuneRACE study, and some 1,300 subjects contributed by 6 global collaborators. HLA class I and class II types, where available, came from metadata supplied by the sample provider rather than from assay-based typing. The material from the prospective study consisted of cDNA or gDNA derived from T cells, B-cell-depleted T cells, or PBMCs. Sample metadata almost always included a de-identified subject ID, COVID-19 status, age in years and sex.

Broader findings and caveats from the paper: How much clinical and demographic metadata was included differed by source and by participant, and the metadata was provided uncurated.

Collaborating institutions collected whole blood in K2EDTA tubes following their own protocols. For TCRbeta analysis, collaborator samples were shipped as frozen whole blood, as isolated PBMCs, or as DNA extracted from either sample type. Note on this clone: It has no known antigen specificity. Nothing much larger sits one base from this clone, and base qualities are not available.

There are 16 amino acids in the CDR3, from cysteine to phenylalanine inclusive. Here the CDR3 DNA is all that survives: 48 bases in frame from base 1. Trimming leaves V shorter by 6 bases and J shorter by 5 bases, with the junction holding 15 bases beyond the gene matches. Per the germline V gene, WSHSY is the CDR1 and SAAADI is the CDR2. TCRbeta CDR3 regions were amplified from genomic DNA using the immunoSEQ Assay, a bias-controlled multiplex PCR. The original methods were these. Nucleated cell counts per sample were estimated from amplification of reference gene primers within the assay. To quantify the absolute abundance of each unique TCRbeta CDR3 rearrangement, sequence reads were collapsed and filtered. For each sample, productive Simpson clonality was calculated by taking the square root of Simpson's diversity index across productive rearrangements. Imported from immuneACCESS, the table was reduced by TCRdb to in-frame sequences with V and J called. These copies leave out some clones; in studies compared against another copy, an unresolved V gene accounts for under half, and the cause of the remainder is not known. V and J calls and clone size are as listed in that table; D and trimming were resolved from the DNA. The sample table lists roughly 140,000 clones, around four fifths of them with a count of one. Of the sample, 4% to 5% is held by the ten largest clones.

The specimen sequenced was peripheral blood. The rearrangement combines TRBV10-2 with TRBJ2-5; 7 middle bases align to TRBD1. The receptor was isolated from a woman of 80 years or more with acute or convalescent COVID-19. This receptor has the CDR3 CASSPPFTGERETQYF. Here is the DNA: TGCGCCAGCAGCCCCCCTTTTACAGGGGAGAGGGAGACCCAGTACTTC.